This entry features one TCR beta chain sequence. Its antigen is unknown. No much larger clonotype is one base removed from it; base qualities were not supplied. The method was the immunoSEQ multiplex PCR assay. Following the manufacturer's protocol, the hsTCRB Kit was used to amplify rearranged TCR beta chain sequences. An Illumina MiSeq was used to sequence the TCRB libraries. On the authors' methods: Demultiplexing, trimming and gene mapping were performed with the kit vendor's proprietary platform. TCRdb holds this immuneACCESS table with in-frame rearrangements only. Some clones are missing; in checked studies, unresolved V genes explain under half, and the rest has no known cause. V, J and clone size derive from that table, while D and trimming were established from the DNA sequence. This sample comprises roughly 60,000 clones, approximately 80% of them detected only once. In total, the top ten clones hold about 3.7% of the sample.

In light of the paper, this sample's time point label describes: week 11, during vaccination. Every vaccine dose consisted of 300 ug of a 20-mer mutant IDH1 peptide in Montanide, administered subcutaneously together with topical imiquimod. All donors had newly diagnosed IDH1-mutant astrocytomas of WHO grade 3 or 4 that showed loss of nuclear ATRX. The samples were drawn from NOA16, a multicentre, single-arm, open-label phase I trial in Germany that tested a mutant IDH1 peptide vaccine in humans for the first time. The DNeasy Blood and Tissue Kit was used to extract genomic DNA from EDTA blood for TCRB sequencing. CDR1 is given as SGHTA and CDR2 as FQGNSA, both from the germline V gene. The CDR3 measures 15 amino acids from cysteine to phenylalanine. This entry keeps only the CDR3 DNA: 45 bases, framed from base 1. V is pared back by 3 bases and J by 4 bases, with 14 bases lying between the germline termini.

The source of the sample is a study of a mutant IDH1 vaccine in newly diagnosed glioma (dated by TCRdb to the early 2020s). For the wider study: Eight vaccinations were administered to patients in weeks 1, 3, 5, 7, 11, 15, 19 and 23, corresponding to visits V03 through V10. Vaccination started 4-6 weeks after radiotherapy alone, or was given together with temozolomide cycles in the groups whose treatment included chemotherapy. Of the roughly 34 treated patients, about 62% were male and roughly 40% were female, and a mean age of 40.4 years was recorded. Before enrollment, patients had received standard therapy of radiotherapy alone, temozolomide alone, or radiochemotherapy with temozolomide; most received the combination. Peripheral blood samples were drawn at six visits, namely V03 (baseline), V05, V07, V10, V12 and V13. Longitudinal TCRB deep sequencing was performed for about 25 treated patients wherever samples were available for exploratory analyses. Study-level results and caveats: PBMC samples for TCRB deep sequencing were selected based on availability. According to the authors, sample limitations meant that analyses of patient blood samples could not be reproduced. Vaccine-induced immune responses across multiple MHC alleles were detected in over 85% of patients. Pseudoprogression appeared unrelated to alterations in the top peripheral T cell clonotypes detected by TCRB sequencing.

The chain is made from TRBV7-2 and TRBJ2-3, and the D gene may be TRBD1, 6 bases matching. This clonotype was sampled from a man aged 25 to 40 with glioma. The starting material was PBMCs, obtained from a glioma patient whose treatment included an IDH1 peptide vaccine. The DNA reads TGTGCCAGCAGCTTCAATCAGCCAGGGGCAGATACGCAGTATTTT. This translates into CASSFNQPGADTQYF.